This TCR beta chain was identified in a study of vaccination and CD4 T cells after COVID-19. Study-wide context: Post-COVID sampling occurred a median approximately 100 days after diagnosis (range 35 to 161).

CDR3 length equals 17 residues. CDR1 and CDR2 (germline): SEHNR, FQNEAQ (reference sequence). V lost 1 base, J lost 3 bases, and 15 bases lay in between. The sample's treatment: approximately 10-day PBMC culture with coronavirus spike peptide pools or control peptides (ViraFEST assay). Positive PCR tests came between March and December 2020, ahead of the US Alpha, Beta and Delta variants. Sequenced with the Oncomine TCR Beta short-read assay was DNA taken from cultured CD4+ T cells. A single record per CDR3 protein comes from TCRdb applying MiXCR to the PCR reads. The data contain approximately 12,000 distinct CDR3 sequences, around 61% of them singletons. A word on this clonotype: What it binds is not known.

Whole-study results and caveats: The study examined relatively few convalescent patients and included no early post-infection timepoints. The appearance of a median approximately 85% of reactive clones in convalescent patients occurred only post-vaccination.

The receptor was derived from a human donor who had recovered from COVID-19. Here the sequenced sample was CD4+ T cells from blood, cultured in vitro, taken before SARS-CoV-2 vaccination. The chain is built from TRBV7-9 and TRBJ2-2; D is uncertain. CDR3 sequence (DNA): TGTGCCAGCAGCTTAGGCGCACACTTAAATTACACCGGGGAGCTGTTTTTT. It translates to CASSLGAHLNYTGELFF. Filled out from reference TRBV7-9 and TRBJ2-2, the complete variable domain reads DTGVSQNPRHKITKRGQNVTFRCDPISEHNRLYWYRQTLGQGPEFLTYFQNEAQLEKSRLLSDRFSAERPKGSFSTLEIQRTEQGDSAMYLCASSLGAHLNYTGELFFGEGSRLTVL.